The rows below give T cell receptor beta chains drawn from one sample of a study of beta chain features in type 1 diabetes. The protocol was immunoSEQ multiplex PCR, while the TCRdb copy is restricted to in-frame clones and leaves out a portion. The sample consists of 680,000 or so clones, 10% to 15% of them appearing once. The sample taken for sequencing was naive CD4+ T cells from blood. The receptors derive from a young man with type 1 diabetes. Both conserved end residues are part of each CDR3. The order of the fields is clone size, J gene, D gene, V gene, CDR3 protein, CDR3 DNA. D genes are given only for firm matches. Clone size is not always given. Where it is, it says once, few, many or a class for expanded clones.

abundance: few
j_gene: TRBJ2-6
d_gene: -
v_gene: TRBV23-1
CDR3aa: CASSPGAGANVLTF
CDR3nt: TGCGCCAGCAGCCCGGGCGCCGGGGCCAACGTCCTGACTTTC

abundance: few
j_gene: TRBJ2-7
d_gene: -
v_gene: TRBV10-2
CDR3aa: CASSEIVGEQYF
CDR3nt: TGCGCCAGCAGTGAGATTGTGGGCGAGCAGTACTTC

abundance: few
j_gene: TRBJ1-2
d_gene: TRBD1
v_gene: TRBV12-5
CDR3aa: CASGRVGQGKNYGYGYTF
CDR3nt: TGTGCTAGTGGAAGAGTGGGACAGGGGAAGAATTACGGCTATGGCTACACCTTC

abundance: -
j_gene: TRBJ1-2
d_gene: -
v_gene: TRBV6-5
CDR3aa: CATKTQGYGYTF
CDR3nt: TGTGCCACCAAGACTCAGGGGTATGGCTACACCTTC

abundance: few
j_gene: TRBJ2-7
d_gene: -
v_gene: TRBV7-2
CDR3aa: CASSSVGGPHEQYF
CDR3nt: TGTGCCAGCAGCTCCGTGGGGGGACCCCACGAGCAGTACTTC

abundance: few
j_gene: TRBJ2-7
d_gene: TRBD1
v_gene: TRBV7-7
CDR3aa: CASSFDRGAEQYF
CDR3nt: TGTGCCAGCAGCTTCGACAGGGGAGCCGAGCAGTACTTC

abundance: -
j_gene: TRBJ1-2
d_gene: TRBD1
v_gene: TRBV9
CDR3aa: CASSAGTANYGYTF
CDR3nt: TGTGCCAGCAGCGCCGGGACAGCTAACTATGGCTACACCTTC

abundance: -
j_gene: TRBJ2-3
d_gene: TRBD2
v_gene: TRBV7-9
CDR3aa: CASSSRDYTDTQYF
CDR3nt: TGTGCCAGCAGCTCACGGGACTACACAGATACGCAGTATTTT

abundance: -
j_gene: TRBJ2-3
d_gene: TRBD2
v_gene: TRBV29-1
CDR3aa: CSVAGTRFKDTQYF
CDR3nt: TGCAGCGTGGCCGGGACTAGGTTTAAAGATACGCAGTATTTT

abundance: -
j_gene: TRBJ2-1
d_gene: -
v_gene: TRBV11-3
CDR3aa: CASSPGGLEQFF
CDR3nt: TGTGCCAGCAGCCCGGGGGGCCTTGAGCAGTTCTTC

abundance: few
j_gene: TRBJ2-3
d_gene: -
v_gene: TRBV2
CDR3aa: CASSEEQVSTDTQYF
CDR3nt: TGTGCCAGCAGTGAAGAGCAAGTAAGCACAGATACGCAGTATTTT

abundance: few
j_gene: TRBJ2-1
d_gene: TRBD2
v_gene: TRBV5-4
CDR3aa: CAGTNSGASHNEQFF
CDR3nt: TGTGCCGGGACGAATAGCGGGGCCTCGCACAATGAGCAGTTCTTC

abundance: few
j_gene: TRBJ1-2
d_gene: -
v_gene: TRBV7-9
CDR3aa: CASSPQEDYGYTF
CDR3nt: TGTGCCAGCAGCCCCCAGGAGGACTATGGCTACACCTTC

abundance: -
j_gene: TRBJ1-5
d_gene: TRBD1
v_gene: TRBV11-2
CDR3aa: CASSLGQGAEQPQHF
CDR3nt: TGTGCCAGCAGCTTAGGGCAGGGGGCAGAACAGCCCCAGCATTTT

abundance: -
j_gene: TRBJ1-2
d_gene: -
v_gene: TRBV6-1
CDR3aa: CASSEVQGQGYTF
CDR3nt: TGTGCCAGCAGTGAGGTCCAGGGCCAAGGCTACACCTTC

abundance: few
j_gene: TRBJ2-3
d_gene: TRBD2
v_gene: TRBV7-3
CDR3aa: CASSLLGLAGGLSTDTQYF
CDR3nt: TGTGCCAGCAGCCTACTGGGTCTAGCGGGGGGACTGAGCACAGATACGCAGTATTTT

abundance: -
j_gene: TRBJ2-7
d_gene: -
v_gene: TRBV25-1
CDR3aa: CASSGGERSYEQYF
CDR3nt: TGTGCCAGCAGTGGGGGGGAGAGGTCCTACGAGCAGTACTTC

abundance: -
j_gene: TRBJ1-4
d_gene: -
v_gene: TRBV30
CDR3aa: CACERANEKLFF
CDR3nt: TGTGCCTGTGAGAGGGCTAATGAAAAACTGTTTTTT

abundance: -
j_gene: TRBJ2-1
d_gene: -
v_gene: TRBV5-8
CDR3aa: CASSLGGDSSYNEQFF
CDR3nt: TGTGCCAGCAGCTTGGGGGGAGACAGCTCCTACAATGAGCAGTTCTTC

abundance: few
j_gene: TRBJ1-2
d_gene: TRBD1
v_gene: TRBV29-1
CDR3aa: CSVSRQGKYGYTF
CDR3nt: TGCAGCGTTTCCCGACAGGGGAAGTATGGCTACACCTTC

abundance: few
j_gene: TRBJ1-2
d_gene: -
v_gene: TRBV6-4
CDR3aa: CASSDQFTYTF
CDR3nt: TGTGCCAGCAGTGACCAATTCACTTACACCTTC

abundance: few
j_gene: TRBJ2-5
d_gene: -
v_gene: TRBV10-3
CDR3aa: CAISGDQETQYF
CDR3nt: TGTGCCATCAGTGGGGACCAAGAGACCCAGTACTTC

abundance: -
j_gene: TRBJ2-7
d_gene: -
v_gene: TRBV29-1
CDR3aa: CSVVLDRPEQYF
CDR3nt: TGCAGCGTTGTTCTAGACAGGCCGGAGCAGTACTTC

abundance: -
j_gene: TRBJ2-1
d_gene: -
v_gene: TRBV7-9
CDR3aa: CASSPPGGNEQFF
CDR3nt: TGTGCTAGCAGCCCACCTGGGGGGAATGAGCAGTTCTTC

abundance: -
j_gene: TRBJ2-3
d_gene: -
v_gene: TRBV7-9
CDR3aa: CASSPGGRRLGTDTQYF
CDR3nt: TGTGCCAGCAGCCCAGGGGGGCGGAGGCTCGGCACAGATACGCAGTATTTT

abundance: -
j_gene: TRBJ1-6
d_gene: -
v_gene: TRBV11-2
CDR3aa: CASSLGYGDSPLHF
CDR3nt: TGTGCCAGCAGCTTAGGGTACGGGGATTCACCCCTCCACTTT

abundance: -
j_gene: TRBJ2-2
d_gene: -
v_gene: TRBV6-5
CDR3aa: CASSYSGRVNTGELFF
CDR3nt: TGTGCCAGCAGTTACTCGGGCAGGGTGAACACCGGGGAGCTGTTTTTT

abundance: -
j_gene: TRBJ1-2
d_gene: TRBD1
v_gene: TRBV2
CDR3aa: CASLNGDSFNYGYTF
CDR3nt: TGTGCCAGCCTGAACGGGGACAGTTTTAACTATGGCTACACCTTC

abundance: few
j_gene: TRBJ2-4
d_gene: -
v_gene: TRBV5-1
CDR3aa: CASSVQGLETIQYF
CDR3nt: TGCGCCAGCAGCGTACAGGGACTGGAGACCATTCAGTACTTC

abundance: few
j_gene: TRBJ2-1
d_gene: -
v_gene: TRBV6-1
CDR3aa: CASSGNHNEQFF
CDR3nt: TGTGCCAGCAGTGGAAACCACAATGAGCAGTTCTTC

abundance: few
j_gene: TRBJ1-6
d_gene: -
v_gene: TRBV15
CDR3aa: CATSRAQVKGVNSPLHF
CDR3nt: TGTGCCACCAGCAGAGCTCAGGTGAAGGGGGTTAATTCACCCCTCCACTTT

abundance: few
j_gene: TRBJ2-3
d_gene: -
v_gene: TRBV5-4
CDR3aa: CASSTGNGGNTDTQYF
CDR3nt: TGTGCCAGCAGCACAGGGAACGGAGGTAACACAGATACGCAGTATTTT

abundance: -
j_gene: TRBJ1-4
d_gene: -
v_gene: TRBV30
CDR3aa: CAWSRGAAEKLFF
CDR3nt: TGTGCCTGGAGCCGGGGGGCAGCCGAAAAACTGTTTTTT

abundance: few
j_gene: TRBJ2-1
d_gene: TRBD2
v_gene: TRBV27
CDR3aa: CASSPIAGTYNEQFF
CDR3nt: TGTGCCAGCAGTCCCATAGCGGGAACCTACAATGAGCAGTTCTTC

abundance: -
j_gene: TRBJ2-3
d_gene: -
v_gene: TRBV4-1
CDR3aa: CASSQGPAGASTDTQYF
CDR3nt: TGCGCCAGCAGCCAAGGCCCCGCGGGGGCAAGCACAGATACGCAGTATTTT

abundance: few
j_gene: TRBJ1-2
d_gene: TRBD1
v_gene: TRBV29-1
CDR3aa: CSVHILQGANGYTF
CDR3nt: TGCAGCGTTCATATTTTACAGGGGGCGAATGGCTACACCTTC

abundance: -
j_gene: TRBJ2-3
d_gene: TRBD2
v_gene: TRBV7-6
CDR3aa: CASSLAQGASGAPTDTQYF
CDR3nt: TGTGCCAGCAGCTTAGCGCAAGGAGCTAGCGGGGCGCCAACAGATACGCAGTATTTT

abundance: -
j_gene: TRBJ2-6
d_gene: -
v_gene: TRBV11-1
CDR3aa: CASVARVHSGANVLTF
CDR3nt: TGTGCCAGCGTAGCCAGGGTTCACTCTGGGGCCAACGTCCTGACTTTC

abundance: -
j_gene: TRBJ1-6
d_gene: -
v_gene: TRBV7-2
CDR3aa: CASSSGYGSGASSPLHF
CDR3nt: TGTGCCAGCAGCTCTGGTTATGGTTCAGGGGCCAGTTCACCCCTCCACTTT

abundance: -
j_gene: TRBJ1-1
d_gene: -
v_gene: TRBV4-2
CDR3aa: CASSLNSGMRAFF
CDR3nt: TGTGCCAGCAGCCTGAACTCAGGGATGCGGGCTTTCTTT

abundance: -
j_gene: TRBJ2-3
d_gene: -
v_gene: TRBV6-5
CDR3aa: CASRTLGAFTDTQYF
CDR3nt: TGTGCCAGCAGGACCTTGGGGGCCTTCACAGATACGCAGTATTTT

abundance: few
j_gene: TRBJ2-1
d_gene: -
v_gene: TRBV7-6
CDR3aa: CASSYLAFSYNEQFF
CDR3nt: TGTGCCAGCAGTTACCTGGCCTTCTCCTACAATGAGCAGTTCTTC